Sequencing of this TCR beta chain was carried out in a study of T cell clones after liver transplantation. The wider study: In this trial, immunosuppression withdrawal was attempted within 2 years of liver transplant.

V gave up 3 bases and J gave up 4 bases; unmatched junction bases: 7. This CDR3 has 14 residues. Germline V CDR1 and CDR2: SGHNT, YYREEE (reference sequence). Overall study findings and caveats: Circulating graft-donor-reactive CD4 TCRbeta sequences fell significantly post-transplant in most of the 8 subjects.

In the case of this clone: As yet, its antigen is unknown.

Assay: immunoSEQ multiplex PCR; the TCRdb copy retains only in-frame clones and omits some. The sample has around 76,000 clones; 80% are singletons. The sequencing here drew on CD4+ T cells from blood, taken 12 months after liver transplant. The V and J genes are TRBV5-4 and TRBJ2-7; 7 nucleotides line up with TRBD2. This receptor was identified in a human patient who received a liver transplant. The graft donor may be the source of some T cells. As DNA, the CDR3 is TGTGCCAGCAGCTGGGACTATAAGGTTTACGAGCAGTACTTC. Translating gives CASSWDYKVYEQYF.